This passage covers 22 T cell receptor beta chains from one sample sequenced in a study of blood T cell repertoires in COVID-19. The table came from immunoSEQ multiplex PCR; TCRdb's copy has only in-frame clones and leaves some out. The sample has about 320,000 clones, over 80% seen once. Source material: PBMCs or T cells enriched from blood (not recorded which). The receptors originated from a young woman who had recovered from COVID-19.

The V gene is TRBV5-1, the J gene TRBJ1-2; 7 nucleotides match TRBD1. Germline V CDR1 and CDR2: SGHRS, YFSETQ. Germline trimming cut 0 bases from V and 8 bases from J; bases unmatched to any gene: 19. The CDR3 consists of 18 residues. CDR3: CASSLDVGPTGPGRGYTF. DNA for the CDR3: TGCGCCAGCAGCTTGGACGTGGGACCGACAGGGCCCGGAAGGGGCTACACCTTC.

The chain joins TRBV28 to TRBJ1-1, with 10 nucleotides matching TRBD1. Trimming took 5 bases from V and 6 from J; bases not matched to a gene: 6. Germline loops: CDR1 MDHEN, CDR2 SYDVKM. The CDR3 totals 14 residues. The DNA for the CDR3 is TGTGCCAGCAGTGAGACAGGGGGCAGGGCTGAAGCTTTCTTT. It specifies CASSETGGRAEAFF.

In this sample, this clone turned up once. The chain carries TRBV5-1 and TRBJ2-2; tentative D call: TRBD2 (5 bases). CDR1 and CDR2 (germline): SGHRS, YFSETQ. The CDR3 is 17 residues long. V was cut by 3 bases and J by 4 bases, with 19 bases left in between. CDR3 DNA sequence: TGCGCCAGCAGCTCCGGACGGACTTCCCCACTCACCGGGGAGCTGTTTTTT. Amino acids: CASSSGRTSPLTGELFF.

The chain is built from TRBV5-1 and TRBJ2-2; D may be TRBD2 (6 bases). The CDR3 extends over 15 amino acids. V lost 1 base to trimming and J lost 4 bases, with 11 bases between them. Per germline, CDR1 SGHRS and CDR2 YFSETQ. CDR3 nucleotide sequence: TGCGCCAGCAGCTTGCAGGAGGGAGGCACCGGGGAGCTGTTTTTT. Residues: CASSLQEGGTGELFF.

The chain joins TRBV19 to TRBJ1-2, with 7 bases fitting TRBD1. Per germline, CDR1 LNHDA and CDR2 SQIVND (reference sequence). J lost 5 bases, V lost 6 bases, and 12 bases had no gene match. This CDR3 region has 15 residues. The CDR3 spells CASSMMRQGSYGYTF. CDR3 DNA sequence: TGTGCCAGTAGCATGATGAGACAGGGTAGTTATGGCTACACCTTC. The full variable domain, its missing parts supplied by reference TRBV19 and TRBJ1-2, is DGGITQSPKYLFRKEGQNVTLSCEQNLNHDAMYWYRQDPGQGLRLIYYSQIVNDFQKGDIAEGYSVSREKKESFPLTVTSAQKNPTAFYLCASSMMRQGSYGYTFGSGTRLTVV.

DNA of the CDR3: TGTGCCAGTTGGACAGGCCCTTATGGCTACACCTTC. Residues: CASWTGPYGYTF. The chain couples TRBV7-2 to TRBJ1-2, with 7 bases matching TRBD1. CDR1 is SGHTA and CDR2 is FQGNSA in the germline V gene. V was clipped by 9 bases and J by 5 bases; unmatched bases: 6. This CDR3 has 12 residues.

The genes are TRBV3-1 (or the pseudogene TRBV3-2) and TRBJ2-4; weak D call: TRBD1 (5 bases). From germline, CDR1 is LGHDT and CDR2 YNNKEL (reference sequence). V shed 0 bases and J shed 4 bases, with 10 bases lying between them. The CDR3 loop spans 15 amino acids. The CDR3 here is CASSQDWQGKNIQYF. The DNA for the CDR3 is TGTGCCAGCAGCCAAGATTGGCAGGGTAAAAACATTCAGTACTTC.

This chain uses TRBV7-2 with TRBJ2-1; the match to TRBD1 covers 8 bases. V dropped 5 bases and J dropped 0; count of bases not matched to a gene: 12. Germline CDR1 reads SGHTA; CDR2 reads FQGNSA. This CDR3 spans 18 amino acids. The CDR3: CASSQGAGTYSSYNEQFF. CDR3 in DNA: TGTGCCAGCAGCCAGGGGGCCGGAACATACAGCTCCTACAATGAGCAGTTCTTC. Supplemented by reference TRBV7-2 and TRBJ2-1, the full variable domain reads GAGVSQSPSNKVTEKGKDVELRCDPISGHTALYWYRQSLGQGLEFLIYFQGNSAPDKSGLPSDRFSAERTGGSVSTLTIQRTQQEDSAVYLCASSQGAGTYSSYNEQFFGPGTRLTVL.

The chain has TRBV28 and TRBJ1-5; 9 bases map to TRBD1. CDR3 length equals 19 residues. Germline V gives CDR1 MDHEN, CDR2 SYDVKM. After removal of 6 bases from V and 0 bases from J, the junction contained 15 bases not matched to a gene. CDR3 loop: CASSPNRDRDPYSNQPQHF. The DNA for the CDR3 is TGTGCCAGCAGCCCTAACCGGGACAGGGACCCTTATAGCAATCAGCCCCAGCATTTT.

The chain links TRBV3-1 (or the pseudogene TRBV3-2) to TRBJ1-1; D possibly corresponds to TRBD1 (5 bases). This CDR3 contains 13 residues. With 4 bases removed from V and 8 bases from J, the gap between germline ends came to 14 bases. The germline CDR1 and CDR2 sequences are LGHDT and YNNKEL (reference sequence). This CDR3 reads CASSRGDTFEAFF. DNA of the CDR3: TGTGCCAGCAGCCGGGGGGATACATTCGAAGCTTTCTTT.

The CDR3 is CATSGTGKGHYTDTQYF. DNA of the CDR3: TGTGCCACCAGTGGGACGGGAAAGGGACATTACACAGATACGCAGTATTTT. The genes are TRBV24-1 and TRBJ2-3, with D perhaps TRBD1 (6 bases). CDR1 and CDR2 (germline): KGHDR, SFDVKD. The CDR3 is made up of 17 amino acids. Trimming cost V 5 bases and J 2 bases, with 19 bases left between them.

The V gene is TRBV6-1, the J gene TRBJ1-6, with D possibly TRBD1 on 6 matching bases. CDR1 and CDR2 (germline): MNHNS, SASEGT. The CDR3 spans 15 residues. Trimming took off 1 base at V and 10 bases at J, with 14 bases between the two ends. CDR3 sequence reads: CASSEVGGGESPLHF. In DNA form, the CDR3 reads TGTGCCAGCAGTGAAGTCGGAGGGGGGGAATCACCCCTCCACTTT.

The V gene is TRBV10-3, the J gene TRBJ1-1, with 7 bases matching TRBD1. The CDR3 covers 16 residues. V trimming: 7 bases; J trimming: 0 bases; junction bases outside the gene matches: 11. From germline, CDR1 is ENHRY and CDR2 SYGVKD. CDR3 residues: CAITRGQTRMNTEAFF. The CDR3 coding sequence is TGTGCCATCACGAGGGGACAGACCCGAATGAACACTGAAGCTTTCTTT.

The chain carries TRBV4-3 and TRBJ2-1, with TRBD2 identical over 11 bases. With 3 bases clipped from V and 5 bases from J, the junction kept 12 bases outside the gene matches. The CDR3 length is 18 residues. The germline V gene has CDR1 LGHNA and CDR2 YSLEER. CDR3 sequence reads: CASSHPLPGTSGHNEQFF. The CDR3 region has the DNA TGCGCCAGCAGCCATCCTTTACCCGGGACTAGCGGCCACAATGAGCAGTTCTTC.

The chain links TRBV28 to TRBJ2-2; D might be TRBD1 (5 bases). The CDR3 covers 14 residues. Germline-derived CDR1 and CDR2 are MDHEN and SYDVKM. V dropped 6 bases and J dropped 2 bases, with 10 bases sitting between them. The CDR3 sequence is CASRGQINTGELFF. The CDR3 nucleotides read TGTGCCAGCAGGGGGCAGATCAACACCGGGGAGCTGTTTTTT.

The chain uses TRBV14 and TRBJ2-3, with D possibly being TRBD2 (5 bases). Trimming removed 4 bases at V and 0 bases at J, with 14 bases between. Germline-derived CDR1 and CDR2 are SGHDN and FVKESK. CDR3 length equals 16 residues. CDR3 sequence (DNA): TGTGCCAGCAGCCTGAGGGCCGACCGAAGCACAGATACGCAGTATTTT. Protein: CASSLRADRSTDTQYF.

The CDR3 nucleotides read TGCGCCAGCAGCCAAGGGGGAGGGGGACGCTACACCTTC. Residues: CASSQGGGGRYTF. The gene calls are TRBV4-3 and TRBJ1-2; D is perhaps TRBD1 (6 bases). V lost 1 base, J lost 9 bases, and 12 bases lay in between. CDR1 and CDR2 from the germline V gene are LGHNA and YSLEER. The CDR3 runs to 13 residues.

The CDR3, as DNA: TGTGCCAGTGGACAGGGATCCTATAATTCACCCCTCCACTTT. This codes for CASGQGSYNSPLHF. The rearrangement joins TRBV19 to TRBJ1-6; 8 nucleotides agree with TRBD1. Germline V gene lookup returns CDR1 LNHDA and CDR2 SQIVND (reference sequence). The ends lost 8 bases at V and 1 base at J; junction bases unmatched: 1. The CDR3 sequence is 14 residues long.

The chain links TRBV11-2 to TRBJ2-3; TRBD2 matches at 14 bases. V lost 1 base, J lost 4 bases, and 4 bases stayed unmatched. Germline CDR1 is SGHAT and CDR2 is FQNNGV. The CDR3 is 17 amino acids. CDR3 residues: CASSLVRLAGGADTQYF. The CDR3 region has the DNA TGTGCCAGCAGCTTAGTCAGACTAGCGGGGGGGGCAGATACGCAGTATTTT.

In DNA form, the CDR3 reads TGTGCCAGCAGTTTGAGATTTCACAATCAGCCCCAGCATTTT. It yields the protein CASSLRFHNQPQHF. The chain is built from TRBV28 and TRBJ1-5; D gene ambiguous. The CDR3 extends over 14 amino acids. Germline CDR1 reads MDHEN; CDR2 reads SYDVKM. V was cut by 3 bases and J by 3 bases, with 9 bases left in between. Full variable domain (remainder filled in from reference TRBV28 and TRBJ1-5): DVKVTQSSRYLVKRTGEKVFLECVQDMDHENMFWYRQDPGLGLRLIYFSYDVKMKEKGDIPEGYSVSREKKERFSLILESASTNQTSMYLCASSLRFHNQPQHFGDGTRLSIL.

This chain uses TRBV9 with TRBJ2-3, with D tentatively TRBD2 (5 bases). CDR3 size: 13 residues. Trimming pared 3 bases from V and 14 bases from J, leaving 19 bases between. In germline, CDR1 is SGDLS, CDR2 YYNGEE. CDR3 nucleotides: TGTGCCAGCAGCGAAACCCCAACTAGAGGCCTGTATTTT. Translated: CASSETPTRGLYF.

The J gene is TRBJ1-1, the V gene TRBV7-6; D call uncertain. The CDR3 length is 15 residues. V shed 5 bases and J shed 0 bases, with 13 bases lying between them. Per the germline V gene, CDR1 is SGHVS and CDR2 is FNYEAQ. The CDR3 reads CASSPLQRMNTEAFF. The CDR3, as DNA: TGTGCCAGCAGCCCCCTGCAGCGAATGAACACTGAAGCTTTCTTT.